The rows below give T cell receptor beta chains drawn from one sample of a study of molecular identifiers for immune sequencing clone quantification. TCRdb re-called the PCR reads through MiXCR, storing one row per CDR3 protein. Of around 320,000 distinct CDR3 sequences listed, roughly 24% are singletons. Sequenced sample: naive CD8+ T cells from blood, with Jurkat cell RNA spiked in. All receptors derive from a human donor in good health. Some libraries in this study had Jurkat cell RNA spiked in. Each CDR3 is given with its conserved first and last residue. A D gene is named only where the DNA matches it firmly. Only some rows state a clone size, as once, few, many or a class for expanded clones.

v_gene: TRBV4-3
j_gene: TRBJ2-2
len: 12
d_gene: NA
abundance: many
CDR3nt: TGCGCCAGCAGCCAGCAAACCGGGGAGCTGTTTTTT
CDR3aa: CASSQQTGELFF

v_gene: TRBV7-8
j_gene: TRBJ1-2
len: 15
d_gene: NA
abundance: NA
CDR3nt: TGTGCCAGCAGCTTAGCGTGGCAGGGCGACTATGGCTACACCTTC
CDR3aa: CASSLAWQGDYGYTF

v_gene: TRBV27
j_gene: TRBJ1-6
len: 14
d_gene: NA
abundance: few
CDR3nt: TGTGCCAGCAGCCGGGTCCCGGCGAATTCACCCCTCCACTTT
CDR3aa: CASSRVPANSPLHF

v_gene: TRBV7-9
j_gene: TRBJ1-5
len: 14
d_gene: TRBD1
abundance: NA
CDR3nt: TGTGCCAGCAGCTCGACAGGGGGTTTTCAGCCCCAGCATTTT
CDR3aa: CASSSTGGFQPQHF

v_gene: TRBV4-3
j_gene: TRBJ1-1
len: 17
d_gene: NA
abundance: NA
CDR3nt: TGCGCCAGCAGCCAAAATTCGGGACCCCGACTGGGCACTGAAGCTTTCTTT
CDR3aa: CASSQNSGPRLGTEAFF

v_gene: TRBV4-1
j_gene: TRBJ2-1
len: 16
d_gene: NA
abundance: few
CDR3nt: TGCGCCAGCAGCCAAGTAGAAGACAGCTCCTACAATGAGCAGTTCTTC
CDR3aa: CASSQVEDSSYNEQFF

v_gene: TRBV28
j_gene: TRBJ1-1
len: 14
d_gene: TRBD1
abundance: few
CDR3nt: TGTGCCAGCTCCTTCGGTCAGGGGGGCGCTGAAGCTTTCTTT
CDR3aa: CASSFGQGGAEAFF

v_gene: TRBV9
j_gene: TRBJ1-1
len: 15
d_gene: NA
abundance: NA
CDR3nt: TGTGCCAGCAGCGACGGACAGAGATTAAACACTGAAGCTTTCTTT
CDR3aa: CASSDGQRLNTEAFF

v_gene: TRBV2
j_gene: TRBJ2-1
len: 14
d_gene: NA
abundance: NA
CDR3nt: TGTGCCAGCAGAAAGTCGGTCGAAGGGGCTGAGCAGTTCTTC
CDR3aa: CASRKSVEGAEQFF

v_gene: TRBV20-1
j_gene: TRBJ2-7
len: 15
d_gene: TRBD2
abundance: few
CDR3nt: TGCAGTGCTAGAGATCGTAGCGGGAGGTACCACGAGCAGTACTTC
CDR3aa: CSARDRSGRYHEQYF

v_gene: TRBV12-3/TRBV12-4
j_gene: TRBJ2-2
len: 16
d_gene: NA
abundance: many
CDR3nt: TGTGCCAGCAGTTTACAAGCGTTTGCGAACACCGGGGAGCTGTTTTTT
CDR3aa: CASSLQAFANTGELFF

v_gene: TRBV19
j_gene: TRBJ2-7
len: 13
d_gene: NA
abundance: NA
CDR3nt: TGTGCCAGTAGTACCCGACGGGGCTACGAGCAGTACTTC
CDR3aa: CASSTRRGYEQYF

v_gene: TRBV7-9
j_gene: TRBJ2-7
len: 14
d_gene: TRBD1
abundance: NA
CDR3nt: TGTGCCAGCAGCACAATGGACAGGGCCTACGAGCAGTACTTC
CDR3aa: CASSTMDRAYEQYF

v_gene: TRBV5-6
j_gene: TRBJ2-1
len: 15
d_gene: NA
abundance: NA
CDR3nt: TGTGCCAGCAGCACGGGGACTGGAACATACAATGAGCAGTTCTTC
CDR3aa: CASSTGTGTYNEQFF

v_gene: TRBV5-1
j_gene: TRBJ2-3
len: 15
d_gene: TRBD2
abundance: few
CDR3nt: TGCGCCAGCAGCTTGCAATTAGCGGGGGCAGATACGCAGTATTTT
CDR3aa: CASSLQLAGADTQYF

v_gene: TRBV27
j_gene: TRBJ1-1
len: 16
d_gene: TRBD1
abundance: NA
CDR3nt: TGTGCCAGCAGACCCTCTTTGGTGCAGGGGGGTACTGAAGCTTTCTTT
CDR3aa: CASRPSLVQGGTEAFF

v_gene: TRBV27
j_gene: TRBJ1-1
len: 14
d_gene: NA
abundance: few
CDR3nt: TGTGCCAGCAATTACAGGGCGCAGAACACTGAAGCTTTCTTT
CDR3aa: CASNYRAQNTEAFF

v_gene: TRBV12-3/TRBV12-4
j_gene: TRBJ2-2
len: 14
d_gene: NA
abundance: NA
CDR3nt: TGTGCCAGCAGTTTGACCTTATACGCCGGGGAGCTGTTTTTT
CDR3aa: CASSLTLYAGELFF